This record concerns one T cell receptor (beta chain) sequence. Its antigen is unidentified. CDR1 and CDR2 (germline): SGHDT, YYEEEE. The CDR3 spans 17 residues. TCRdb reprocessed the 5' RACE reads; each CDR3 protein has one entry and no DNA is given. The sample includes 300,000 to 500,000 distinct CDR3 sequences. This sample is part of a study of T cells expressing NK-cell markers. About the research overall: Beta-chain profiling covered CD3+CD56+NKG2C+, CD3+CD56+NKG2C- and CD3+CD56-NKG2C+ sorted subsets.

Study outcomes and limitations: In a handful of donors, dominant CD3+CD56+NKG2C+ clones formed about 1.0-7.5% of CD8+ cells. HCMV specificity of the expanded NKG2C+ T cell clones stayed unclear. Leadership of the CD3+CD56-NKG2C+ fraction also belonged to these clonotypes in a handful of donors.

This clonotype was obtained from a woman aged 50 to 60 in good health. The chain recombines TRBV5-6 with TRBJ1-5. Specimen: blood T cells: a sorted CD56 or NKG2C T cell subset, CD4+ or CD8+ T cells, or bulk PBMC T cells (not recorded which). This CDR3 is CASSLSTGASGNQPQHF.